Each of the 23 T cell receptor beta chains below was sequenced from the same sample in a study of blood T cell repertoires in COVID-19. Here immunoSEQ multiplex PCR was the method, and the copy in TCRdb shows in-frame clones only, minus some. Seen here are approximately 460,000 clones, roughly nine tenths observed once, and the top ten hold about 0.91%. Material: peripheral blood. All receptors derive from a man between 18 and 29 years old with COVID-19, enrolled during active disease.

The genes are TRBV10-2 and TRBJ2-1; TRBD2 aligns across 9 bases. Germline trimming cut 9 bases from V and 9 bases from J; bases unmatched to any gene: 9. Germline CDR1 WSHSY, CDR2 SAAADI. The CDR3 totals 13 residues. The CDR3 DNA follows: TGCGCCAGTTTAAATAGCGGGAGAGGTGAGCAGTTCTTC. It codes for CASLNSGRGEQFF.

The V and J genes are TRBV9 and TRBJ1-3; D unclear. The germline gives CDR1 SGDLS, CDR2 YYNGEE. The CDR3 spans 16 residues. V lost 4 bases and J 0 bases, leaving 14 bases between the germline ends. The CDR3 protein is CASSPRQAYSGNTIYF. The CDR3 DNA sequence: TGTGCCAGCAGCCCACGGCAGGCCTACTCTGGAAACACCATATATTTT.

The chain has TRBV3-1 (or the pseudogene TRBV3-2) and TRBJ2-7; 8 bases match TRBD2. V lost 0 bases to trimming and J lost 13 bases; unmatched junction nucleotides: 11. Germline-derived CDR1 and CDR2 are LGHDT and YNNKEL (reference sequence). The CDR3 runs 14 residues. Written as DNA, the CDR3 is TGTGCCAGCAGCCAAGAATTTAGCGGGGACGCTCTTTACTTC. It is translated as CASSQEFSGDALYF.

The chain recombines TRBV28 with TRBJ2-7; weak D call: TRBD1 (6 bases). This CDR3 spans 14 amino acids. Per germline, CDR1 MDHEN and CDR2 SYDVKM. V was pared by 2 bases and J by 7 bases, with 15 bases between. CDR3 nucleotide sequence: TGTGCCAGCAGTTTACAGGGGACCGTTTGGGAGCAGTACTTC. This sequence encodes CASSLQGTVWEQYF.

The V and J genes are TRBV4-1 and TRBJ1-1, with D uncertain. This CDR3 region has 12 residues. Trimming took off 3 bases at V and 1 base at J, with 3 bases between the two ends. Germline V gives CDR1 MGHRA, CDR2 YSYEKL. CDR3 protein: CASSQANTEAFF. DNA of the CDR3: TGCGCCAGCAGCCAGGCGAACACTGAAGCTTTCTTT.

The chain couples TRBV2 to TRBJ2-1; 8 bases are shared with TRBD2. The CDR3 spans 18 residues. J was trimmed by 0 bases and V by 11 bases; bases with no gene match: 18. CDR1 is SNHLY, CDR2 FYNNEI, per germline. The CDR3 nucleotides are TGTGCCCGCGGCGGGGGGACTCGCGGGGGCAGCTCCTACAATGAGCAGTTCTTC. This sequence encodes CARGGGTRGGSSYNEQFF.

This clone was counted a single time. Written as DNA, the CDR3 is TGTGCCACCAGCAGGACAGGGGGCGCGGGCAATGAGCAGTTCTTC. This codes for CATSRTGGAGNEQFF. V is TRBV15 and J is TRBJ2-1; 10 bases match TRBD1. The V gene's germline CDR1 is LNHNV and CDR2 YYDKDF (reference sequence). Unmatched junction bases numbered 5, after V lost 3 bases and J lost 6 bases. CDR3 length: 15 residues.

The chain carries TRBV7-8 and TRBJ2-1; TRBD1 aligns across 9 bases. CDR1 is SGHVS and CDR2 is FQNEAQ in the germline V gene. J gave up 9 bases and V 1 base, and 10 bases lay outside the gene matches. There are 16 residues in the CDR3. This chain's CDR3 is CASSLEGQGIVSEQFF. As DNA, the CDR3 is TGTGCCAGCAGCTTAGAAGGACAGGGGATAGTTAGTGAGCAGTTCTTC.

The V gene is TRBV5-1, the J gene TRBJ1-6, with TRBD1 as a possible D gene (5 bases). The germline V gene has CDR1 SGHRS and CDR2 YFSETQ. Trimming removed 1 base at V and 7 bases at J, with 12 bases between. The CDR3 extends over 15 amino acids. The CDR3 protein is CASSLSPTENSPLHF. The CDR3 DNA sequence: TGCGCCAGCAGCTTGAGTCCGACAGAGAATTCACCCCTCCACTTT.

The J gene is TRBJ1-2, the V gene TRBV7-9; perhaps TRBD1 as D (6 bases). Germline V gene lookup returns CDR1 SEHNR and CDR2 FQNEAQ (reference sequence). This CDR3 region has 15 residues. The V end was cut by 3 bases, the J end by 6 bases, with 17 bases between. The CDR3 region is CASSLVEGTHNGYTF. The CDR3 DNA reads as TGTGCCAGCAGCTTGGTCGAAGGGACACATAATGGCTACACCTTC.

The chain joins TRBV18 to TRBJ1-2; TRBD1 agrees at 11 bases. V lost 3 bases to trimming and J lost 5 bases; unmatched junction nucleotides: 11. The CDR3 has 17 amino acids. The germline V gene has CDR1 KGHSH and CDR2 LQKENI. The CDR3 reads CASSPLTAGTGGYGYTF. CDR3 nucleotides: TGTGCCAGCTCACCTCTGACTGCCGGGACAGGGGGTTATGGCTACACCTTC.

This rearrangement joins TRBV5-1 to TRBJ2-5; 8 positions match TRBD1. The germline CDR1 and CDR2 sequences are SGHRS and YFSETQ. The junction had 3 bases not matched to a gene; V was cut back by 3 bases and J by 2 bases. CDR3 length: 14 amino acids. The CDR3, as DNA: TGCGCCAGCAGCTCGACAGGGGCACAAGAGACCCAGTACTTC. Its protein product is CASSSTGAQETQYF.

The chain uses TRBV2 and TRBJ2-7; D remains ambiguous. There are 11 residues in the CDR3. CDR1 SNHLY and CDR2 FYNNEI come from the germline V gene. Trimming left V 8 bases short and J 2 bases short, with 7 bases between. The CDR3 reads CASGRTYEQYF. The CDR3 DNA reads as TGTGCCAGCGGCAGGACCTACGAGCAGTACTTC.

The J gene is TRBJ2-3, the V gene TRBV11-2; a weak D match, TRBD2 (6 bases). The CDR3 is made up of 16 amino acids. V lost 5 bases, J lost 1 base, and 16 bases lay in between. The germline CDR1 and CDR2 sequences are SGHAT and FQNNGV. The CDR3 DNA reads as TGTGCCAGCAGCCCTCTGGGGGGACTCGGCACAGATACGCAGTATTTT. It specifies CASSPLGGLGTDTQYF.

The chain recombines TRBV15 with TRBJ1-5; D possibly corresponds to TRBD1 (5 bases). CDR1 LNHNV and CDR2 YYDKDF come from the germline V gene (reference sequence). V shed 4 bases and J shed 5 bases, with 15 bases lying between them. The CDR3 has 15 residues. The CDR3 DNA sequence: TGTGCCACCAGCACTGCCCGGGACTTGTATCAGCCCCAGCATTTT. Its translation is CATSTARDLYQPQHF.

This clone was observed a handful of times. For the CDR3, the DNA is TGTGCCAGCAGACTCGACAGGGGAACATTTGATAATTCACCCCTCCACTTT. This codes for CASRLDRGTFDNSPLHF. The chain employs TRBV7-8 and TRBJ1-6; 8 positions agree with TRBD1. CDR1 and CDR2 from the germline V gene are SGHVS and FQNEAQ. This CDR3 comprises 17 residues. J lost 5 bases, V lost 6 bases, and 12 bases had no gene match.

V and J are TRBV6-5 and TRBJ2-5; D is perhaps TRBD2 (6 bases). The ends were cut back, 0 bases at V and 5 bases at J, with 10 bases in the middle. The CDR3 is 14 amino acids. Germline loops: CDR1 MNHEY, CDR2 SVGAGI. CDR3 sequence reads: CASSYSGGAETQYF. DNA of the CDR3: TGTGCCAGCAGTTACTCGGGCGGGGCGGAGACCCAGTACTTC.

The genes are TRBV19 and TRBJ2-5, with 10 bases matching TRBD2. V was pared by 7 bases and J by 2 bases, with 7 bases of the junction left unmatched. CDR1 is LNHDA, CDR2 SQIVND, per germline (reference sequence). CDR3 length equals 15 residues. CDR3 sequence: CASTLGTSAQETQYF. DNA of the CDR3: TGTGCCAGTACCCTGGGGACTAGCGCTCAAGAGACCCAGTACTTC.

This chain links TRBV5-5 with TRBJ1-1; no definite D call. The CDR3 spans 13 residues. Looked up from germline, CDR1 is SGHKS and CDR2 is YYEKEE (reference sequence). V lost 4 bases and J 1 base, leaving 8 bases between the germline ends. The CDR3 reads CASSREWNTEAFF. The CDR3 DNA reads as TGTGCCAGCAGCCGGGAATGGAACACTGAAGCTTTCTTT.

V and J are TRBV7-9 and TRBJ2-3, with 8 bases identical to TRBD2. The CDR3 totals 17 residues. Trimming cost V 1 base and J 6 bases; bases outside gene matches: 12. The germline V gene has CDR1 SEHNR and CDR2 FQNEAQ (reference sequence). CDR3 bases: TGTGCCAGCAGCTTAGGACGTAGCGGGGTGGGCCCGGATACGCAGTATTTT. Translated, it gives CASSLGRSGVGPDTQYF.

The chain combines TRBV2 with TRBJ2-3; TRBD2 agrees at 12 bases. V was pared by 6 bases and J by 4 bases, with 5 bases of the junction left unmatched. This CDR3 is built from 15 residues. Germline lookup yields CDR1 SNHLY and CDR2 FYNNEI. The CDR3 spells CASRRLAGVPDTQYF. The CDR3 DNA is TGTGCCAGCAGGAGACTAGCGGGAGTTCCAGATACGCAGTATTTT.

The gene calls are TRBV29-1 and TRBJ2-3; 8 bases line up with TRBD2. CDR1 and CDR2 (germline): SQVTM, ANQGSEA. The CDR3 contains 15 residues. Trimming took 5 bases from V and 3 from J; bases not matched to a gene: 10. The DNA of the CDR3 is TGCAGCGTTTTTACGACGGGAGGGCCAACAGATACGCAGTATTTT. As protein: CSVFTTGGPTDTQYF.

The chain combines TRBV27 with TRBJ1-6; possible D gene TRBD1, 5 bases. The CDR3 sequence is 16 residues long. Germline V lookup: CDR1 MNHEY, CDR2 SMNVEV (reference sequence). Trimming stripped 5 bases from V and 7 bases from J, with 18 bases between. The CDR3 DNA sequence: TGTGCCAGCAGTGCTAGGGTTGGACAATCGAATTCACCCCTCCACTTT. It is translated as CASSARVGQSNSPLHF.